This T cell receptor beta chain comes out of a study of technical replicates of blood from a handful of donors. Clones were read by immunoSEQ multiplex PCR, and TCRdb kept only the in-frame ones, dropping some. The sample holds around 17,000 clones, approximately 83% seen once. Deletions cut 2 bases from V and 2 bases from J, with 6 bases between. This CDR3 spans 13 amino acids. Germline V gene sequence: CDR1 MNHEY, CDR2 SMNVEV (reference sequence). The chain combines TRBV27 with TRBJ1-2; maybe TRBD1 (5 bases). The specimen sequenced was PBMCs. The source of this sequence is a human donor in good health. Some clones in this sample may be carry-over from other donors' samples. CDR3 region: CASSLQGNYGYTF. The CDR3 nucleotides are TGTGCCAGCAGTTTACAGGGAAACTATGGCTACACCTTC.